This T cell receptor beta chain was captured in a study of cytomegalovirus exposure and HLA in healthy donors. The PCR ran on 60 Vbeta and 13 Jbeta primers. Repertoires were generated with immunoSEQ multiplex PCR, while TCRdb's copy carries only in-frame clones and drops some. The repertoire holds about 200,000 clones, with roughly three quarters as singletons. Overall study results and limits: Researchers catalogued roughly 170 TCR beta chains as cytomegalovirus-associated.

The CDR3 sequence is 14 residues long. Germline V gives CDR1 WSHSY, CDR2 SAAADI. For this clone: The antigen remains undetermined. One end of the junction varies from germline; a read error may be responsible.

The sequence came from a male donor in good health and CMV-seropositive. Sequencing was performed on PBMCs. V gene TRBV10-2 combines with J gene TRBJ2-7; D perhaps matches TRBD2 (6 bases). Here the CDR3 DNA reads TGCGCCAGCAGTGAGTCGGGGGGTCGGGGGACCCAAGGGTTC. Protein sequence: CASSESGGRGTQGF.